This entry describes one T cell receptor beta chain. Antigen: not known. This record belongs to a study of T-cell memory formation after mild COVID-19. Study-level information: Most TCR clusters belonged to a single donor.

Per germline, CDR1 SGHTA and CDR2 FQGNSA. The V end lost 5 bases, the J end lost 6 bases, and 22 bases lay between the germline ends. This CDR3 region has 16 residues. Study conclusions and caveats: Within pre-infection memory, some responding clones were found, suggesting cross-reactive memory joined.

With constant-segment primers, 5'RACE yielded cDNA libraries of TCR alpha and TCR beta that carried sample barcodes and UMIs. Via MiXCR, TCRdb re-called the 5' RACE reads, giving one row per CDR3 protein. The repertoire holds 57,000 or so distinct CDR3 sequences, with roughly 9.9% as singletons. The origin of this receptor is a man aged 18-30 years who had mild COVID-19 (a few samples of this study predate the infection). Cell type and time point are not known. The sample taken for sequencing was PBMCs or a T cell subset sorted from them (not recorded which). V usage is TRBV7-2 and J usage is TRBJ1-2; D is possibly TRBD1 (6 bases). The CDR3 spells CASSPRDPGGGDGYTF. CDR3 nucleotides: TGTGCCAGCAGCCCCAGGGACCCTGGAGGGGGAGATGGCTACACCTTC. Combining the CDR3 with reference TRBV7-2 and TRBJ1-2 gives the whole variable domain GAGVSQSPSNKVTEKGKDVELRCDPISGHTALYWYRQSLGQGLEFLIYFQGNSAPDKSGLPSDRFSAERTGGSVSTLTIQRTQQEDSAVYLCASSPRDPGGGDGYTFGSGTRLTVV.